Below are 7 T cell receptor beta chains sequenced from a single sample in a study of shared clonotypes between healthy human individuals. The assay was immunoSEQ multiplex PCR, and TCRdb's table has in-frame clones only and misses some. The sample yields around 450,000 clones, roughly 77% seen once. Material: PBMCs. Receptors were obtained from a middle-aged woman in good health. Some clones in this sample may be carry-over from other donors' samples.

As for this clone: Other DNA sequences within the sample encode an identical CDR3. CDR3: CASSPGLMNTEAFF. The CDR3 DNA reads as TGTGCCAGCTCACCGGGACTGATGAACACTGAAGCTTTCTTT. The chain combines TRBV18 with TRBJ1-1, with D perhaps TRBD1 (5 bases). Trimming pared 3 bases from V and 0 bases from J, leaving 8 bases between. The CDR3 has 14 residues. Germline V lookup: CDR1 KGHSH, CDR2 LQKENI.

The chain carries TRBV5-1 and TRBJ2-1, with TRBD2 matching over 12 bases. Germline V lookup: CDR1 SGHRS, CDR2 YFSETQ. V shed 0 bases and J 6 bases; nucleotides not matched to a gene: 1. The CDR3 has 15 amino acids. CDR3 region: CASSLVTSGSNEQFF. The CDR3 DNA sequence: TGCGCCAGCAGCTTGGTGACTAGCGGGAGCAATGAGCAGTTCTTC.

This chain links TRBV30 with TRBJ1-4, with D unresolved. Germline lookup yields CDR1 GTSNPN and CDR2 SVGIG (reference sequence). V lost 0 bases and J 6 bases, leaving 2 bases between the germline ends. The CDR3 loop spans 11 amino acids. CDR3 amino acids: CAWSVYEKLFF. The CDR3 DNA reads TGTGCCTGGAGTGTATATGAAAAACTGTTTTTT.

The V call is TRBV19, the J call TRBJ2-5; no reliable D call. Germline CDR1 and CDR2: LNHDA and SQIVND (reference sequence). CDR3 length: 13 amino acids. Trimming took 4 bases from V and 1 from J, leaving 7 bases between them. CDR3 nucleotides: TGTGCCAGTAGTACACCCTCCCAAGAGACCCAGTACTTC. Translation gives CASSTPSQETQYF.

Ten or more counts support this clone. The gene calls are TRBV15 and TRBJ1-2; TRBD1 is a possible D gene (5 bases). Trimming left V 0 bases short and J 8 bases short, with 13 bases between. The CDR3 has 14 residues. From germline, CDR1 is LNHNV and CDR2 YYDKDF (reference sequence). Written as DNA, the CDR3 is TGTGCCACCAGCAGAGATGTGGGGGGTCGGGGCTACACCTTC. This gives the protein CATSRDVGGRGYTF.

The rearrangement links TRBV6-6 to TRBJ1-3; D unclear. V lost 3 bases and J 9 bases, leaving 9 bases between the germline ends. Germline V gene data show CDR1 as MNHNY and CDR2 as SVGAGI (reference sequence). The CDR3 length is 12 residues. Here the CDR3 DNA reads TGTGCCAGCAGTTATGACTGGGGCACCATATATTTT. Amino acids: CASSYDWGTIYF.

This clone was detected once. V usage is TRBV28 and J usage is TRBJ2-2, with TRBD2 matching 7 bases. The CDR3 length is 14 residues. The germline V gene has CDR1 MDHEN and CDR2 SYDVKM. The CDR3 region is CALGASGPTGELFF. The DNA for the CDR3 is TGTGCTCTCGGGGCTAGCGGACCTACCGGGGAGCTGTTTTTT.